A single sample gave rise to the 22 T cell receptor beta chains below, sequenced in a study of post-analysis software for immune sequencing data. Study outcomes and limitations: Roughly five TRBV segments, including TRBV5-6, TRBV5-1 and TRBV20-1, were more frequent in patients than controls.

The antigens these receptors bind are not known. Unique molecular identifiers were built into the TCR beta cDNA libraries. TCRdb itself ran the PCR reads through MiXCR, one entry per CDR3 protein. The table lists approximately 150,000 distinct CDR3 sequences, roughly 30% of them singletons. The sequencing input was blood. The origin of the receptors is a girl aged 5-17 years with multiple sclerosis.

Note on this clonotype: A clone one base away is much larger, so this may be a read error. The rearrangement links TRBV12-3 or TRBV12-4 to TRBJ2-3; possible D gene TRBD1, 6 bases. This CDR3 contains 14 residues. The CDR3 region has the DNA TGTGCCAGCAAGGGGGATCCGGCAACAGATACGGAGTATTTT. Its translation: CASKGDPATDTEYF.

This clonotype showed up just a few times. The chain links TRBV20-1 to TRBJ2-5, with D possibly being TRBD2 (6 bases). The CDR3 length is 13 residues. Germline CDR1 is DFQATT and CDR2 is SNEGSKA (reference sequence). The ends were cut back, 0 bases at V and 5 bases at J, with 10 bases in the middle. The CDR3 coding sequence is TGCAGTGCTAGAGATGGAGGGCGCGAGACCCAGTACTTC. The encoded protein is CSARDGGRETQYF.

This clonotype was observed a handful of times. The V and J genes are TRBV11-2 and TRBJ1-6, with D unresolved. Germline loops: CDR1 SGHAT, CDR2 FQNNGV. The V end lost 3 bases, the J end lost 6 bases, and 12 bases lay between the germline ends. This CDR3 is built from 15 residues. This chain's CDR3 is CASSFSNTFNSPLHF. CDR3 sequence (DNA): TGTGCCAGCAGCTTTTCGAATACCTTTAATTCACCCCTCCACTTT.

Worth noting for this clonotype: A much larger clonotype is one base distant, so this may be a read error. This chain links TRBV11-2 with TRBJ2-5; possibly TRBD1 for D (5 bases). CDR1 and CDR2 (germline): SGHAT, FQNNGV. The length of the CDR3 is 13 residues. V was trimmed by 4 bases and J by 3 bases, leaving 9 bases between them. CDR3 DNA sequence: TGTGCCAGCAGCTCGGACATGGAAGAGACCCAGTACTTC. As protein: CASSSDMEETQYF.

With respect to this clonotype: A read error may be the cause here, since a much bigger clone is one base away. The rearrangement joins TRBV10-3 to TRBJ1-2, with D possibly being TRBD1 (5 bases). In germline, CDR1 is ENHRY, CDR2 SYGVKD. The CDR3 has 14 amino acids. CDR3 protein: CSISGTRRFKGYTF. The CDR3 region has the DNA TGTTCCATCAGTGGGACCAGACGATTCAAGGGCTACACCTTC.

The CDR3 DNA reads as TGCGCCAGCAGCGACCCGGGCTCTCTCGGGTCACCCCTCCACTTT. Amino acid sequence: CASSDPGSLGSPLHF. The chain carries TRBV5-1 and TRBJ1-6; no clear D gene. There are 15 residues in the CDR3. The V and J ends lost 4 bases and 10 bases respectively, with 18 bases between them. Germline values: CDR1 SGHRS, CDR2 YFSETQ.

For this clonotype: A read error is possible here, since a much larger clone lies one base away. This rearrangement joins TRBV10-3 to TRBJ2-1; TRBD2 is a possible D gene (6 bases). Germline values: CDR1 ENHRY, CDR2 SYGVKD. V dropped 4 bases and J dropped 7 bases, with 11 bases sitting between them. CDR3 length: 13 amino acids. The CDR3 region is CAISVAGSNEQFF. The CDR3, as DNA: TGTGCCATCAGTGTGGCGGGATCTAATGAGCAGTTCTTC.

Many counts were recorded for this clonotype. As DNA, the CDR3 is TGTGCCAGCAGCTTAGCCTTGCGTGCGGGAGGGCAGGAAAACATTCAGTACTTC. This translates into CASSLALRAGGQENIQYF. The chain couples TRBV7-8 to TRBJ2-4, with 9 bases aligning to TRBD2. Germline CDR1 and CDR2: SGHVS and FQNEAQ. Trimming took 0 bases from V and 5 from J; bases not matched to a gene: 11. The CDR3 runs to 18 residues.

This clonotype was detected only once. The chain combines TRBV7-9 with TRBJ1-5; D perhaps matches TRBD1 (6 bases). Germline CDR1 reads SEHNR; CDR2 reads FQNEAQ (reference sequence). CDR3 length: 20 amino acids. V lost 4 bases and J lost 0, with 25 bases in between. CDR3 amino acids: CASSSPKDRLNPYSNQPQHF. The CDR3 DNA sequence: TGTGCCAGCAGCTCCCCCAAGGACAGATTAAACCCTTATAGCAATCAGCCCCAGCATTTT. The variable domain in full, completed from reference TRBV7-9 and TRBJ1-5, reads DTGVSQNPRHKITKRGQNVTFRCDPISEHNRLYWYRQTLGQGPEFLTYFQNEAQLEKSRLLSDRFSAERPKGSFSTLEIQRTEQGDSAMYLCASSSPKDRLNPYSNQPQHFGDGTRLSIL.

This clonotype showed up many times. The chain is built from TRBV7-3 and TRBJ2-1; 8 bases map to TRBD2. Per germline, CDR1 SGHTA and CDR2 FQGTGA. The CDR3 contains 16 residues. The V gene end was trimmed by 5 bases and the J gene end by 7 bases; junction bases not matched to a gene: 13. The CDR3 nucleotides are TGTGCCAGCAGCCAGACGACTAGCGCCCCTCCAAATGAGCAGTTCTTC. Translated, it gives CASSQTTSAPPNEQFF.

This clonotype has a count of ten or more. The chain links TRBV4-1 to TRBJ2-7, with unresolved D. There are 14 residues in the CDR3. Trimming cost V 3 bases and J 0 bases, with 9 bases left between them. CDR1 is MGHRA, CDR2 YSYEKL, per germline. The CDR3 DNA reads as TGCGCCAGCAGCCAGATACAAAGCTCCTACGAGCAGTACTTC. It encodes CASSQIQSSYEQYF.

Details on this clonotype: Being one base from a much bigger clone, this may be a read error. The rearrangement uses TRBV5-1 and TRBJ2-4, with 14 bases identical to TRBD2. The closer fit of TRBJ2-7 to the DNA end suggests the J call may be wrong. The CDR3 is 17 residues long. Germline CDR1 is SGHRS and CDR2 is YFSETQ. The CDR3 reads CASGRTSGRLASYEQYF. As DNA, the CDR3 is TGCGCCAGCGGCCGGACTAGCGGGAGGTTAGCGTCTTACGAGCAGTACTTC.

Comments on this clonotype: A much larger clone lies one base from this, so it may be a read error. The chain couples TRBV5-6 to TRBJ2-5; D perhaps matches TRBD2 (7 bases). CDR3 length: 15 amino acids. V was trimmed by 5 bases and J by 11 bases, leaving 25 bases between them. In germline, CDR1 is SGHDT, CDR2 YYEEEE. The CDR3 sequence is CASSRQELSGNEQYF. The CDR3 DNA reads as TGTGCCAGCAGTCGACAGGAACTAAGCGGGAATGAGCAGTACTTC.

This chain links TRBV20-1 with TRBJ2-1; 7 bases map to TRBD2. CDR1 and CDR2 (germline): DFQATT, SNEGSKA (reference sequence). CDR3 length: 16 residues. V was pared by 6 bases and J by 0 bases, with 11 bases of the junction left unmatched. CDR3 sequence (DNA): TGCAGTGCCCGGAGGTCTAGCGGTAGCTCCTACAATGAGCAGTTCTTC. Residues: CSARRSSGSSYNEQFF.

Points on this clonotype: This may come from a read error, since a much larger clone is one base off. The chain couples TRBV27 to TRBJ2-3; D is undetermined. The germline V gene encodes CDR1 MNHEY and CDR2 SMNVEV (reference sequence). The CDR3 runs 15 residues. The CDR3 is CASSSQGYSTDTRYF. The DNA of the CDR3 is TGTGCCAGCAGTTCCCAAGGCTATAGCACAGATACGCGGTATTTT.

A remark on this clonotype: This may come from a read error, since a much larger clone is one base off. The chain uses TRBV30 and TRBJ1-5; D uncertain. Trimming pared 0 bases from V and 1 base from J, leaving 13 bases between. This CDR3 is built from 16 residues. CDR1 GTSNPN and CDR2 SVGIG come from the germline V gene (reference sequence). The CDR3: CAWSVPRPMSNQPQHF. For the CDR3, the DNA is TGTGCCTGGAGTGTACCACGGCCGATGAGCAATCAGCCCCAGCATTTT.

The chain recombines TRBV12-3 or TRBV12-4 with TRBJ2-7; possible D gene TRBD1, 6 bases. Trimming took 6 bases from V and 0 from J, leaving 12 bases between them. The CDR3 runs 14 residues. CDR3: CASSEGHNSYEQYF. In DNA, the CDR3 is TGTGCCAGCAGCGAGGGACATAACTCCTACGAGCAGTACTTC.

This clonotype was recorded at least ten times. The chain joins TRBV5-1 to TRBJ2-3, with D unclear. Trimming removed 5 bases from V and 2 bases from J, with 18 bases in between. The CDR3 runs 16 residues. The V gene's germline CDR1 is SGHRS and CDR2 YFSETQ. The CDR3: CASRSSAGLYTDTQYF. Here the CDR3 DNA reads TGCGCCAGCAGGTCTTCGGCTGGCCTATACACAGATACGCAGTATTTT.

The DNA for the CDR3 is TGTGCCAGCTTCCCGATACAGGGGCGTTCGGTAAAGACCCAGTACTTC. Its protein is CASFPIQGRSVKTQYF. The V gene is TRBV27, the J gene TRBJ2-7; 7 bases agree with TRBD1. The end of the DNA aligns better with TRBJ2-5, so the J call may be wrong. There are 16 residues in the CDR3. The V gene's germline CDR1 is MNHEY and CDR2 SMNVEV (reference sequence).

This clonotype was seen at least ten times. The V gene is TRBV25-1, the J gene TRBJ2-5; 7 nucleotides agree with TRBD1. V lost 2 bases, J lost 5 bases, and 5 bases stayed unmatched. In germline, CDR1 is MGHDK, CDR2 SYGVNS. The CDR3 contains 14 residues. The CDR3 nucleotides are TGTGCCAGCAGTGAACAGACAGGGATGGAGACCCAGTACTTC. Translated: CASSEQTGMETQYF. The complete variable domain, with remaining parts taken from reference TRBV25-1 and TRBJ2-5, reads EADIYQTPRYLVIGTGKKITLECSQTMGHDKMYWYQQDPGMELHLIHYSYGVNSTEKGDLSSESTVSRIRTEHFPLTLESARPSHTSQYLCASSEQTGMETQYFGPGTRLLVL.

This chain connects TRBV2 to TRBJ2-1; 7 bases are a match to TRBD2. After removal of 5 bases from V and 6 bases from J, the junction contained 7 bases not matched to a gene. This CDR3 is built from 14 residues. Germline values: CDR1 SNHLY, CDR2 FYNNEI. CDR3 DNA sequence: TGTGCCAGCAGTTTCAGCGGGATTATCAATGAGCAGTTCTTC. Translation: CASSFSGIINEQFF.

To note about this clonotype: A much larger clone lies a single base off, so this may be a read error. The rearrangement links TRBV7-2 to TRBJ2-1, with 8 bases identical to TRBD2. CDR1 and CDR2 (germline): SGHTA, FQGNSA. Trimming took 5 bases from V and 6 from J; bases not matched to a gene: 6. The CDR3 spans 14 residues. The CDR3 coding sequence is TGTGCCAGCAGCCGACTAGCGAGCTGCAATGAGCAGTTCTTC. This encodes CASSRLASCNEQFF.